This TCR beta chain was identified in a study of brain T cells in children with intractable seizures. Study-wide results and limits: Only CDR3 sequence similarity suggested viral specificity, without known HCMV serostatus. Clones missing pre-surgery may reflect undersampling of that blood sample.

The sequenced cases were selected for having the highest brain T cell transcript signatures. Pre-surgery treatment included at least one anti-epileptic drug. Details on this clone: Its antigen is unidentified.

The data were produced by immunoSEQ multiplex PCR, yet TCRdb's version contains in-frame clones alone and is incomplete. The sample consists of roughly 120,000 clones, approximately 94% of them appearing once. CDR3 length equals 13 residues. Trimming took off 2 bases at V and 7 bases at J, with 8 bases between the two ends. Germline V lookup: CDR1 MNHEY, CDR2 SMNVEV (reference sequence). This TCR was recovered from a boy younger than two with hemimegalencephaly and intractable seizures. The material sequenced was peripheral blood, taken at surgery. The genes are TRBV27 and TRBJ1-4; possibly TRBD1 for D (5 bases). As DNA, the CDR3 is TGTGCCAGCAGTTTAAGAAGGGGTGAAAAACTGTTTTTT. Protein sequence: CASSLRRGEKLFF.